This TCR beta chain was found in a study of T-cell memory formation after mild COVID-19. Findings and caveats of the study: Nothing confirmed that second-wave clones peaking on day 37 were specific for SARS-CoV-2.

In the case of this clonotype: The antigen is unknown.

V lost 2 bases and J lost 6, with 13 bases in between. The CDR3 totals 14 residues. Germline V gene sequence: CDR1 MNHEY, CDR2 SVGEGT. The TCR alpha and TCR beta cDNA libraries, bearing sample barcodes and UMIs, were generated by 5'RACE using constant-segment primers. TCRdb reprocessed the 5' RACE reads via MiXCR and lists one record per CDR3 protein. The table shows about 560,000 distinct CDR3 sequences, with about 22% occurring only once. J is TRBJ1-1 and V is TRBV6-2 or TRBV6-3, with D unresolved. This receptor was taken from an adult woman who had mild COVID-19 (a few samples of this study predate the infection). Cell type and time point are not known. The sample taken for sequencing was PBMCs or a T cell subset sorted from them (not recorded which). CDR3 DNA sequence: TGTGCCAGCAGTTACCTGGCCCCGAAGGCTGAAGCTTTCTTT. This codes for CASSYLAPKAEAFF.